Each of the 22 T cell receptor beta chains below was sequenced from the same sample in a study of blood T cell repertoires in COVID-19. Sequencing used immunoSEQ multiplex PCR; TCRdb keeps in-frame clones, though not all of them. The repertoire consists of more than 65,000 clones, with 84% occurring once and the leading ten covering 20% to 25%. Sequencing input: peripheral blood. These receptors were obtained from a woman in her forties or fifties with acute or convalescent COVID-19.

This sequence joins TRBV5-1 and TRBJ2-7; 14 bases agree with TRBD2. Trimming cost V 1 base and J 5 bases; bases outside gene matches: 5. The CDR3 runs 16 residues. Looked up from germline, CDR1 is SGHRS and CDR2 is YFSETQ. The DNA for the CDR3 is TGCGCCAGCAGCTTGACCGGACTAGCGGGAGGTAACGAGCAGTACTTC. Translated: CASSLTGLAGGNEQYF.

As DNA, the CDR3 is TGCGCCAGCAGCTTGAGCGCTACCGGGGAGCTGTTTTTT. Its translation: CASSLSATGELFF. The rearrangement links TRBV5-1 to TRBJ2-2; D is ambiguous. The CDR3 is made up of 13 amino acids. The V and J ends lost 1 base and 5 bases respectively, with 6 bases between them. CDR1 is SGHRS and CDR2 is YFSETQ in the germline V gene.

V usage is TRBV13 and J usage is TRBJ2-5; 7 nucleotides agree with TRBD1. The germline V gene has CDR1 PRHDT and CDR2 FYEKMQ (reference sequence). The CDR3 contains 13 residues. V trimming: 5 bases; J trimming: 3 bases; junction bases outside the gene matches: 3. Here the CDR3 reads CASSHRGEETQYF. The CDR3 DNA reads TGTGCCAGCAGCCACAGGGGCGAAGAGACCCAGTACTTC.

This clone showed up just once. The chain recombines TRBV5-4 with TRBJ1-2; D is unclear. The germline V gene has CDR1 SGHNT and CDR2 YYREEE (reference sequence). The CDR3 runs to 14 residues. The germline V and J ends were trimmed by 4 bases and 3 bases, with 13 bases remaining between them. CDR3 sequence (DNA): TGTGCCAGCAGCACGGACGGAGGGTACTATGGCTACACCTTC. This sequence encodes CASSTDGGYYGYTF.

The CDR3 spells CASSPQVSSGYEQYF. The DNA for the CDR3 is TGTGCCAGCAGCCCCCAGGTCAGTAGCGGCTACGAGCAGTACTTC. The chain uses TRBV11-2 and TRBJ2-7; perhaps TRBD2 as D (6 bases). V was trimmed by 5 bases and J by 3 bases, leaving 17 bases between them. The germline gives CDR1 SGHAT, CDR2 FQNNGV. The length of the CDR3 is 15 residues.

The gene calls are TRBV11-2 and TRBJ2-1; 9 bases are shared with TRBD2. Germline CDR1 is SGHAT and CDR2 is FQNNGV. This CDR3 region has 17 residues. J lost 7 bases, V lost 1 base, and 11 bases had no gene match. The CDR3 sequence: CASSLVRLRGGANEQFF. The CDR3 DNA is TGTGCCAGCAGCTTAGTTAGACTCCGCGGGGGGGCAAATGAGCAGTTCTTC.

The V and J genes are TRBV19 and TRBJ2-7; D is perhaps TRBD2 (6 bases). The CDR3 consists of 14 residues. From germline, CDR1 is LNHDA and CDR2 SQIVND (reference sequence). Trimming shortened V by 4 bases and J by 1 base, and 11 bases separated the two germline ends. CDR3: CASSTFGTSYEQYF. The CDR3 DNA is TGTGCCAGTAGTACCTTCGGGACTTCCTACGAGCAGTACTTC.

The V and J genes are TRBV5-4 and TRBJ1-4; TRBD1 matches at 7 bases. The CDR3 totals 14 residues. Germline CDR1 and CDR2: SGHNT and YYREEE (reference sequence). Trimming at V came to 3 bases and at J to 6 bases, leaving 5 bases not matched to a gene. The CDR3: CASSSARGHEKLFF. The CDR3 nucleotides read TGTGCCAGCAGCTCTGCGAGGGGGCATGAAAAACTGTTTTTT.

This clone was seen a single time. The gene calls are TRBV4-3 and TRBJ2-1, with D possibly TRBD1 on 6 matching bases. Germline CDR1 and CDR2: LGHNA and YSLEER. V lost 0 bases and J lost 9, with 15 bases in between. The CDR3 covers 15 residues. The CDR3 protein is CASSQDWQGWGEQFF. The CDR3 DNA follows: TGCGCCAGCAGCCAAGATTGGCAGGGGTGGGGTGAGCAGTTCTTC.

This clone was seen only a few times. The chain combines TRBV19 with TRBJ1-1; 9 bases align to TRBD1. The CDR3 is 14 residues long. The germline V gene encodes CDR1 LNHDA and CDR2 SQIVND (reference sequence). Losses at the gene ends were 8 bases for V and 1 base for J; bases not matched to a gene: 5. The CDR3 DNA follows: TGTGCCAGTGCCAGGGGACAGGGGAACACTGAAGCTTTCTTT. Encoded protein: CASARGQGNTEAFF.

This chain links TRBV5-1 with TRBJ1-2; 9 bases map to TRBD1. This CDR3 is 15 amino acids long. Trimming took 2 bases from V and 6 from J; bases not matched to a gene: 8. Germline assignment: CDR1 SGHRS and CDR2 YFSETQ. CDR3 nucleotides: TGCGCCAGCAGCTTCACAGGGGGCACAGGAGATGGCTACACCTTC. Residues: CASSFTGGTGDGYTF.

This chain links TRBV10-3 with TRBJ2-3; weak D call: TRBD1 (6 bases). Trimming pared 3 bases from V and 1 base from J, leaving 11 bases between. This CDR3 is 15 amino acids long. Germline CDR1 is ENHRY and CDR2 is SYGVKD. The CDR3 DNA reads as TGTGCCATCAGTGAACTGGGGGCAGGCACAGATACGCAGTATTTT. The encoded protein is CAISELGAGTDTQYF.

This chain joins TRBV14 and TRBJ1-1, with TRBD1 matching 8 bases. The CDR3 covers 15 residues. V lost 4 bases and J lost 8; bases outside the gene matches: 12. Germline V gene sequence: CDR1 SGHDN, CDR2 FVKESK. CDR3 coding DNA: TGTGCCAGCAGCCGGTGGACAGGGAGTAATTCCGAAGCTTTCTTT. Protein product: CASSRWTGSNSEAFF.

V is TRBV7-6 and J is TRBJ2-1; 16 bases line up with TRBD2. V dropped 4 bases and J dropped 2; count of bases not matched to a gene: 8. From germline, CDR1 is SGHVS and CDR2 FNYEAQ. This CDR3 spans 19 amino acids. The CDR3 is CASSSPGTSGGGAYNEQFF. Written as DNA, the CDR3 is TGTGCCAGCAGCTCCCCCGGGACTAGCGGGGGGGGAGCCTACAATGAGCAGTTCTTC.

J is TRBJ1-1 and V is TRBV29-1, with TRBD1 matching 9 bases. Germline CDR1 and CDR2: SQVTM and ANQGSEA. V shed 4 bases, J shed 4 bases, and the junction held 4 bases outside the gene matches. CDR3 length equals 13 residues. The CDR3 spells CSVARQGGTEAFF. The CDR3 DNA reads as TGCAGCGTTGCTCGACAGGGGGGCACTGAAGCTTTCTTT.

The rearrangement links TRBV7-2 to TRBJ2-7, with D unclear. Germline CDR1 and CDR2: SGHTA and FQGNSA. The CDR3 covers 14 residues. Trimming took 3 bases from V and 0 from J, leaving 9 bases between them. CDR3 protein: CASSFGRLSYEQYF. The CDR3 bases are TGTGCCAGCAGCTTTGGCAGACTCTCCTACGAGCAGTACTTC.

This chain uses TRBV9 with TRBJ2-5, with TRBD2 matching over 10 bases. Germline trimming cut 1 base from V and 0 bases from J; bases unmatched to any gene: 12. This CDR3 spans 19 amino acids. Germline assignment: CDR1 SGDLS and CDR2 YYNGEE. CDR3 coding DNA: TGTGCCAGCAGCGTATGGCTAGCGGGGGCCCGACCGTACCAAGAGACCCAGTACTTC. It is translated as CASSVWLAGARPYQETQYF.

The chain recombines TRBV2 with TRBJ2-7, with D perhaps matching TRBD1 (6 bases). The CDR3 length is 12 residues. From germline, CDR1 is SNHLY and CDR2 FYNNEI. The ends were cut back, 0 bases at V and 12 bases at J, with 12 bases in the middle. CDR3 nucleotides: TGTGCCAGCAGTGAAGCCCTGGGGGCAAGGTACTTC. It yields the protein CASSEALGARYF.

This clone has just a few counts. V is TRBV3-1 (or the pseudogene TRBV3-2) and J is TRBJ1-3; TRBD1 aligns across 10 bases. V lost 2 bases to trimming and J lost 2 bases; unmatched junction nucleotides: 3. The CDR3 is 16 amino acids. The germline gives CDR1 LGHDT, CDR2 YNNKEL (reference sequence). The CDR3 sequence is CASSQRGTGAGNTIYF. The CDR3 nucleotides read TGTGCCAGCAGCCAAAGGGGGACAGGGGCTGGAAACACCATATATTTT.

CDR3 coding DNA: TGTGCCAGCATGGTAGGAGGGAGAAATTCACCCCTCCACTTT. Translating gives CASMVGGRNSPLHF. This rearrangement joins TRBV6-5 to TRBJ1-6; D uncertain. This CDR3 comprises 14 residues. The germline V and J ends were trimmed by 7 bases and 7 bases, with 14 bases remaining between them. CDR1 MNHEY and CDR2 SVGAGI come from the germline V gene.

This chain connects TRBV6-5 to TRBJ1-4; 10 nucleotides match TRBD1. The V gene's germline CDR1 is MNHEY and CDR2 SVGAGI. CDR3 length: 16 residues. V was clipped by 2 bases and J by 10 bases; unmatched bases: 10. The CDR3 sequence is CASSYQPGTGVGKLFF. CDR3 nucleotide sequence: TGTGCCAGCAGTTACCAACCCGGGACAGGGGTCGGAAAACTGTTTTTT.

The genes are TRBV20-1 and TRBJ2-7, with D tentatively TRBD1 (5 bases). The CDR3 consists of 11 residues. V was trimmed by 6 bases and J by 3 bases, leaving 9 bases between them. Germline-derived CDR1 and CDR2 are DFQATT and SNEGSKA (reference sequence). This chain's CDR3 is CSAPQDYEQYF. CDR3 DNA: TGCAGTGCGCCACAGGACTACGAGCAGTACTTC.